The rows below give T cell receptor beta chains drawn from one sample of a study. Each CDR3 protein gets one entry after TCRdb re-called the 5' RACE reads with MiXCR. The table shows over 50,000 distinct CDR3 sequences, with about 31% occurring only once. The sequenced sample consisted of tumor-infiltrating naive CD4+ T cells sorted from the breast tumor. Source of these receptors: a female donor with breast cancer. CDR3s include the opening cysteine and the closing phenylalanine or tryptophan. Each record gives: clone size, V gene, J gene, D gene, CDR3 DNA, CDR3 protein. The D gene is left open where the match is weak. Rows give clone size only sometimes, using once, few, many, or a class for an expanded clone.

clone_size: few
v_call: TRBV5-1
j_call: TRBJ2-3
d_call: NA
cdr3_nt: TGCGCCAGCAGCTTGGGATCGGGGAGCACAGATACGCAGTATTTT
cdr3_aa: CASSLGSGSTDTQYF

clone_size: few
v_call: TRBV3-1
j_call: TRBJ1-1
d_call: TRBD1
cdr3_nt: TGTGCCAGCAGCCAAGTGACAGGGATCCGGGGCACTGAAGCTTTCTTT
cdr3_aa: CASSQVTGIRGTEAFF

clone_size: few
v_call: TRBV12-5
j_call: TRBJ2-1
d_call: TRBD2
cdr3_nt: TGTGCTTCCACTAGCGGGAGTACGGATGAGCAGTTCTTC
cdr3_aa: CASTSGSTDEQFF

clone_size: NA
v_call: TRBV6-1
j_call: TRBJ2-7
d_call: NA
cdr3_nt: TGTGCCAGCAGTGAAGGGATGGGAGGGCAGTACTTC
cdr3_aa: CASSEGMGGQYF

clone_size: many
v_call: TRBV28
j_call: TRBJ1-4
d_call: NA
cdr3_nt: TGTGCCAGCAGTTTATACCAGGTCAACGAAAAACTGTTTTTT
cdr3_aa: CASSLYQVNEKLFF

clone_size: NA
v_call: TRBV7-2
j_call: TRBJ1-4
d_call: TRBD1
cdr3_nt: TGTGCCAGCAGCCCTAGGGGGACAGGGCTCAGGAATGAAAAACTGTTTTTT
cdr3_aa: CASSPRGTGLRNEKLFF

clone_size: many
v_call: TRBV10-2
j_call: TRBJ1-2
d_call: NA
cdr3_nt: TGCGCCAGAGTCCGGGACAACTATGGCTACACCTTC
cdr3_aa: CARVRDNYGYTF

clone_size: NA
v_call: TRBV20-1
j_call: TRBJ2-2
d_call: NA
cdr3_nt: TGCAGTGCCCTCATGCGGTGGGGCGGGGAGCTGTTTTTT
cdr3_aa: CSALMRWGGELFF

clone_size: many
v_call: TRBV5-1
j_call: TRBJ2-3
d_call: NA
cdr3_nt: TGCGCCAGCAGCCTCGAAGGGGGAGTGGGCACAGATACGCAGTATTTT
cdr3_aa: CASSLEGGVGTDTQYF

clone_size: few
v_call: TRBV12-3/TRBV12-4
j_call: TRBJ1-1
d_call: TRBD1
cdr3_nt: TGTGCCAGCAGTTTATGGACAGGGGGCCTTACGGGGACTGAAGCTTTCTTT
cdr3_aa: CASSLWTGGLTGTEAFF

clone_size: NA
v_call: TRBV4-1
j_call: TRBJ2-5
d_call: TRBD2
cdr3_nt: TGCGCCAGCAGCCAAGAGGGGAGCGGGATAGAGACCCAGTACTTC
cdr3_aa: CASSQEGSGIETQYF

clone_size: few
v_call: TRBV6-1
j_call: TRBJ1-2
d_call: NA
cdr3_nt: TGTGCCAGCAGTGAACGAGACAACTATGGCTACACCTTC
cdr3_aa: CASSERDNYGYTF

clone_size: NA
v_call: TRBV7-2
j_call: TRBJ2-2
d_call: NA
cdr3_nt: TGTGCCAGCAGCCGAGGGAAATACACCGGGGAGCTGTTTTTT
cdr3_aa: CASSRGKYTGELFF

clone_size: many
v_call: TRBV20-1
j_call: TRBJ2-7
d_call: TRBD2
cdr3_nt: TGCAGTGCCCAGGCACTAGCGGGGTCCTCCTACGAGCAGTACTTC
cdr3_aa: CSAQALAGSSYEQYF

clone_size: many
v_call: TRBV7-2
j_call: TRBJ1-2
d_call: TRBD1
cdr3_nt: TGTGCCAGCAGCCCTCGACAGGGGGCGCGCGGCTACACCTTC
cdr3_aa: CASSPRQGARGYTF

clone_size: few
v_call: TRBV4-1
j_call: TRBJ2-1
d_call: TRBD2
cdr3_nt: TGCGCCAGCAGCCAAGTTTTTGGAGGGAGTAGCGGGAACAATGAGCAGTTCTTC
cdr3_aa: CASSQVFGGSSGNNEQFF

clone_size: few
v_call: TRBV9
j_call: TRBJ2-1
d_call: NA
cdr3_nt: TGTGCCAGCAGCGTAGACGGGGGACTTCGAGGTGAGCAGTTCTTC
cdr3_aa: CASSVDGGLRGEQFF

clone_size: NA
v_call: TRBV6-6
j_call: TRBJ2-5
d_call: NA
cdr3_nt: TGTGCCAGCAACCCCTTTGGGACCCAGTACTTC
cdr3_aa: CASNPFGTQYF

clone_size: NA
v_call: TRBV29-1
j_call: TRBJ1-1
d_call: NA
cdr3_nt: TGCAGCGTTGAAGGGTGGAACACTGAAGCTTTCTTT
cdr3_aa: CSVEGWNTEAFF

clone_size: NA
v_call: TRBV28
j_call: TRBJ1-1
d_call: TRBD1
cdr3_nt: TGTGCCAGCAGTTCGTCCGGGACAGGGGGCTCTCGCACTGAAGCTTTCTTT
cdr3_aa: CASSSSGTGGSRTEAFF

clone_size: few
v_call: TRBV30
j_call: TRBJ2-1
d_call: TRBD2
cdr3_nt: TGTGCCTGGAGCTCACAGGGGAGCGGGAGGACGCGCAATGAGCAGTTCTTC
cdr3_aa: CAWSSQGSGRTRNEQFF

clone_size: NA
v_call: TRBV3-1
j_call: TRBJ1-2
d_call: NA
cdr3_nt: TGTGCCAGCAGCCAAGTAGAGTATGGCTACACCTTC
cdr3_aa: CASSQVEYGYTF

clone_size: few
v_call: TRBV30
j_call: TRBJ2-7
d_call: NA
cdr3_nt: TGTGCCTGGAGGCTTCAAGGCGAGCAGTACTTC
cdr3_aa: CAWRLQGEQYF

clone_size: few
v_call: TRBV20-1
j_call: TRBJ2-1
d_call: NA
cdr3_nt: TGCAGTGCCACAACTAGCTTTGAGCAGTTCTTC
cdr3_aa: CSATTSFEQFF

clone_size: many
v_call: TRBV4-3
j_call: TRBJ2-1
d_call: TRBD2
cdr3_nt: TGCGCCAGCAGCCTATTATCCGGGACTAGCGGGAGGGGTGAGCAGTTCTTC
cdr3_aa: CASSLLSGTSGRGEQFF

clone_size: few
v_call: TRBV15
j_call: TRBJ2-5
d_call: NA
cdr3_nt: TGTGCCACCAAGGACAGCGATATCTCGACCCAGTACTTC
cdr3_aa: CATKDSDISTQYF

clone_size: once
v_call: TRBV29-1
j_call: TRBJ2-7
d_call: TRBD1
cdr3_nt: TGCAGCGTTGAAGGGGACAGTCCAACCTACGAGCAGTACTTC
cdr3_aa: CSVEGDSPTYEQYF

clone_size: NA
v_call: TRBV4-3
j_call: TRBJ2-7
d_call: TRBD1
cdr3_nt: TGCGCCAGCAGCCAAGGTCGAGGGGGACAGGGGGCCTACGAGCAGTACTTC
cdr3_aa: CASSQGRGGQGAYEQYF

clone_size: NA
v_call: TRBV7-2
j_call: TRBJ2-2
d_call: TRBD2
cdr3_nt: TGTGCCAGCAGCTCCGGACTAGCGGGGACGAGGGGCACCGGGGAGCTGTTTTTT
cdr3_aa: CASSSGLAGTRGTGELFF

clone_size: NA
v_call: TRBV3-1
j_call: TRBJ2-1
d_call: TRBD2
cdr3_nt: TGTGCCAGCAGCCGGATCCGGGGTAGCGGGGGAAATGAGCAGTTCTTC
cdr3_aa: CASSRIRGSGGNEQFF

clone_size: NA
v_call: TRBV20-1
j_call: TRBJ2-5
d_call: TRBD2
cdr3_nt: TGCAGTGCTGGGACGAGCGGGGGGGTTCGGGAGACCCAGTACTTC
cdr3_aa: CSAGTSGGVRETQYF